The 19 T cell receptor beta chains given below trace back to one sample, sequenced in a study of blood T cell repertoires in COVID-19. Some clones are missing from TCRdb's copy, which holds only in-frame ones; the method was immunoSEQ multiplex PCR. Of approximately 90,000 clones listed, 70% to 90% are singletons. Sequenced: peripheral blood. These receptors all come from a human donor in a cohort sampled during active COVID-19.

The V call is TRBV9, the J call TRBJ2-5, with a tentative D call TRBD2 (5 bases). Trimming cost V 3 bases and J 2 bases, with 11 bases left between them. Germline V gives CDR1 SGDLS, CDR2 YYNGEE. This CDR3 has 14 residues. The CDR3 protein is CASSAVSGQETQYF. Written as DNA, the CDR3 is TGTGCCAGCAGCGCCGTAAGCGGACAAGAGACCCAGTACTTC.

This clone was recorded a few times. The CDR3 DNA follows: TGTGCCAGCAACCCCGGGACTAGCGCCTACGAGCAGTACTTC. It is translated as CASNPGTSAYEQYF. The chain is built from TRBV28 and TRBJ2-7; TRBD2 aligns across 10 bases. CDR3 length: 14 residues. The ends lost 7 bases at V and 2 bases at J; junction bases unmatched: 5. The germline V gene has CDR1 MDHEN and CDR2 SYDVKM.

This clone was detected a few times. This chain connects TRBV5-1 to TRBJ1-2; D may be TRBD1 (5 bases). The CDR3 consists of 13 residues. The V and J ends lost 4 bases and 2 bases respectively, with 9 bases between them. Germline assignment: CDR1 SGHRS and CDR2 YFSETQ. CDR3 protein: CASSPGGNYGYTF. CDR3 in DNA: TGCGCCAGCAGCCCCGGGGGAAACTATGGCTACACCTTC.

The CDR3 DNA follows: TGTGCCAGCAGCCCGCAGGGGCCTGGGACAGTTAAAAACATTCAGTACTTC. Its protein product is CASSPQGPGTVKNIQYF. V is TRBV7-9 and J is TRBJ2-4, with TRBD1 matching 7 bases. The CDR3 totals 17 residues. The germline CDR1 and CDR2 sequences are SEHNR and FQNEAQ (reference sequence). V gave up 5 bases and J gave up 4 bases; unmatched junction bases: 14. Full variable domain (missing parts from reference TRBV7-9 and TRBJ2-4): DTGVSQNPRHKITKRGQNVTFRCDPISEHNRLYWYRQTLGQGPEFLTYFQNEAQLEKSRLLSDRFSAERPKGSFSTLEIQRTEQGDSAMYLCASSPQGPGTVKNIQYFGAGTRLSVL.

The chain has TRBV6-2 or TRBV6-3 and TRBJ2-3; 10 bases align to TRBD2. The CDR3 sequence is 16 residues long. Trimming cost V 5 bases and J 2 bases; bases outside gene matches: 7. From germline, CDR1 is MNHEY and CDR2 SVGEGT. CDR3 in amino acids: CASSHLLAGTTDTQYF. For the CDR3, the DNA is TGTGCCAGCAGTCACCTACTAGCGGGAACCACAGATACGCAGTATTTT.

This clone has a count of ten or more. The chain carries TRBV6-2 or TRBV6-3 and TRBJ2-7; 10 bases line up with TRBD1. The CDR3 is 14 residues long. Germline V gene data show CDR1 as MNHEY and CDR2 as SVGEGT. Trimming took 4 bases from V and 4 from J; bases not matched to a gene: 4. CDR3 region: CASSSGQGTYEQYF. As DNA, the CDR3 is TGTGCCAGCAGTTCGGGACAGGGGACTTACGAGCAGTACTTC.

The J gene is TRBJ2-1, the V gene TRBV7-3; TRBD2 matches 7 bases. The CDR3 runs to 15 residues. The germline CDR1 and CDR2 sequences are SGHTA and FQGTGA. Trimming took 2 bases from V and 3 from J; bases not matched to a gene: 4. The CDR3 spells CASSLAPSGYNEQFF. Here the CDR3 DNA reads TGTGCCAGCAGCTTAGCCCCTAGCGGCTACAATGAGCAGTTCTTC.

This clone was observed a handful of times. V and J are TRBV7-9 and TRBJ2-7, with a possible D match to TRBD1 (5 bases). With 3 bases removed from V and 9 bases from J, the gap between germline ends came to 15 bases. This CDR3 has 13 amino acids. Per the germline V gene, CDR1 is SEHNR and CDR2 is FQNEAQ (reference sequence). CDR3 amino acids: CASSLSQEGPQYF. The CDR3 coding sequence is TGTGCCAGCAGCTTGTCACAGGAAGGCCCGCAGTACTTC.

This sequence joins TRBV14 and TRBJ2-1; 12 positions agree with TRBD2. CDR1 is SGHDN and CDR2 is FVKESK in the germline V gene. This CDR3 has 14 residues. Unmatched junction bases numbered 8, after V lost 5 bases and J lost 12 bases. This chain's CDR3 is CASSKTSGGRGQFF. The CDR3, as DNA: TGTGCCAGCAGCAAGACTAGCGGGGGTCGAGGGCAGTTCTTC.

V is TRBV18 and J is TRBJ2-6; maybe TRBD2 (5 bases). This CDR3 contains 16 residues. Germline CDR1 is KGHSH and CDR2 is LQKENI. The V end was cut by 3 bases, the J end by 0 bases, with 9 bases between. The CDR3 DNA follows: TGTGCCAGCTCACCTTCGGGGTACTCTGGGGCCAACGTCCTGACTTTC. It specifies CASSPSGYSGANVLTF.

The chain is built from TRBV28 and TRBJ2-7, with 12 nucleotides matching TRBD2. V lost 2 bases, J lost 1 base, and 21 bases stayed unmatched. The V gene's germline CDR1 is MDHEN and CDR2 SYDVKM. The CDR3 contains 22 residues. The chain's CDR3 is CASSLPGDGHRTSGRISYEQYF. The CDR3 DNA sequence: TGTGCCAGCAGTTTACCCGGGGACGGACATCGTACTAGCGGGAGGATTTCCTACGAGCAGTACTTC.

The rearrangement joins TRBV6-1 to TRBJ1-6, with D unresolved. Germline-derived CDR1 and CDR2 are MNHNS and SASEGT. The CDR3 runs 15 residues. The V and J ends lost 0 bases and 7 bases respectively, with 10 bases between them. In nucleotides, the CDR3 is TGTGCCAGCAGTGAAGCGAGGGCAGGCAATTCACCCCTCCACTTT. Translation gives CASSEARAGNSPLHF.

V usage is TRBV6-5 and J usage is TRBJ2-3, with a weak D call TRBD1 (6 bases). The germline gives CDR1 MNHEY, CDR2 SVGAGI. The CDR3 is 14 amino acids. V was clipped by 7 bases and J by 4 bases, with 15 bases between them. This CDR3 reads CASKGGILADTQYF. CDR3 nucleotide sequence: TGTGCCAGCAAAGGGGGTATTCTCGCAGATACGCAGTATTTT.

This clone has a single count. The chain couples TRBV9 to TRBJ2-5; D gene ambiguous. Germline V gene sequence: CDR1 SGDLS, CDR2 YYNGEE. The V and J ends lost 0 bases and 4 bases respectively, with 7 bases between them. CDR3 length: 13 residues. The CDR3 DNA follows: TGTGCCAGCAGCGTAGGGAGTTCAGAGACCCAGTACTTC. Amino acids: CASSVGSSETQYF. Using reference TRBV9 and TRBJ2-5 for the parts outside the CDR3, the full variable domain is DSGVTQTPKHLITATGQRVTLRCSPRSGDLSVYWYQQSLDQGLQFLIQYYNGEERAKGNILERFSAQQFPDLHSELNLSSLELGDSALYFCASSVGSSETQYFGPGTRLLVL.

This clone was seen a few times. The chain employs TRBV9 and TRBJ2-7, with D maybe TRBD1 (6 bases). Per germline, CDR1 SGDLS and CDR2 YYNGEE. This CDR3 is 14 amino acids long. The V end lost 1 base, the J end lost 2 bases, and 10 bases lay between the germline ends. CDR3 bases: TGTGCCAGCAGCGTATATCAGGGGACCTACGAGCAGTACTTC. Encoded protein: CASSVYQGTYEQYF.

V and J are TRBV10-3 and TRBJ2-7; TRBD1 agrees at 8 bases. This CDR3 region has 17 residues. V gave up 8 bases and J gave up 0 bases; unmatched junction bases: 15. CDR1 and CDR2 from the germline V gene are ENHRY and SYGVKD. CDR3 in DNA: TGTGCCATCCTCTCAACCAAGACAGGGGCCAACTCCTACGAGCAGTACTTC. It yields the protein CAILSTKTGANSYEQYF.

The gene calls are TRBV6-2 or TRBV6-3 and TRBJ1-2; weak D call: TRBD1 (6 bases). Germline V gene lookup returns CDR1 MNHEY and CDR2 SVGEGT. V lost 0 bases, J lost 8 bases, and 10 bases lay in between. The length of the CDR3 is 13 residues. The DNA of the CDR3 is TGTGCCAGCAGTTACTCCAGGGGAAAAGGCTACACCTTC. Protein: CASSYSRGKGYTF.

The V call is TRBV5-5, the J call TRBJ2-3; D call uncertain. From germline, CDR1 is SGHKS and CDR2 YYEKEE (reference sequence). Trimming removed 2 bases at V and 2 bases at J, with 3 bases between. The CDR3 has 12 residues. CDR3 residues: CASSFSTDTQYF. The DNA for the CDR3 is TGTGCCAGCAGCTTCTCCACAGATACGCAGTATTTT.

The chain links TRBV3-1 (or the pseudogene TRBV3-2) to TRBJ1-2, with TRBD1 as a possible D gene (6 bases). V was cut by 8 bases and J by 4 bases, with 20 bases left in between. The CDR3 has 15 residues. CDR1 is LGHDT and CDR2 is YNNKEL in the germline V gene (reference sequence). In DNA, the CDR3 is TGTGCCAGCGTCCGATGTCTGGGACACCGCTATGGCTACACCTTC. This encodes CASVRCLGHRYGYTF.